A single sample is the source of the 28 T cell receptor beta chains below, sequenced in a study of graft-versus-host responses after intestinal transplantation. The assay was immunoSEQ multiplex PCR, and TCRdb's table has in-frame clones only and misses some. The sample consists of about 12,000 clones, 80% to 95% of them appearing once. This sample comprised PBMCs, obtained 1032 days after intestinal transplantation. The receptors were gathered from a human patient who received an intestinal transplant, so some T cells may come from the graft donor.

V is TRBV7-3 and J is TRBJ1-6, with D possibly TRBD1 on 5 matching bases. The V gene lost 5 bases and the J gene lost 6 bases, with 11 bases spanning the gap. The CDR3 runs 14 residues. Germline V gene data show CDR1 as SGHTA and CDR2 as FQGTGA. CDR3 in amino acids: CASSPKQGNSPLHF. The CDR3 nucleotides are TGTGCCAGCAGCCCCAAGCAGGGTAATTCACCCCTCCACTTT.

The chain couples TRBV5-4 to TRBJ2-5, with D possibly TRBD2 on 8 matching bases. With 2 bases removed from V and 10 bases from J, the gap between germline ends came to 15 bases. The germline V gene has CDR1 SGHNT and CDR2 YYREEE (reference sequence). This CDR3 spans 13 amino acids. The CDR3 bases are TGTGCCAGCAGCTTCACAGGGGCGGGGGGCCAGTACTTC. This codes for CASSFTGAGGQYF. Complete variable domain (other parts from reference TRBV5-4 and TRBJ2-5): ETGVTQSPTHLIKTRGQQVTLRCSSQSGHNTVSWYQQALGQGPQFIFQYYREEENGRGNFPPRFSGLQFPNYSSELNVNALELDDSALYLCASSFTGAGGQYFGPGTRLLVL.

V usage is TRBV5-6 and J usage is TRBJ1-4; D gene unclear. Per the germline V gene, CDR1 is SGHDT and CDR2 is YYEEEE. The ends were cut back, 2 bases at V and 8 bases at J, with 13 bases in the middle. The CDR3 contains 14 residues. The CDR3 DNA reads TGTGCCAGCAGCTTCCCACCCGCAAGGGAAAAACTGTTTTTT. It is translated as CASSFPPAREKLFF.

The chain links TRBV6-4 to TRBJ1-1; 10 bases line up with TRBD1. The junction had 4 bases not matched to a gene; V was cut back by 0 bases and J by 0 bases. This CDR3 region has 17 residues. Germline V CDR1 and CDR2: MRHNA, SNTAGT. The CDR3 nucleotides read TGTGCCAGCAGTGACTCATGGGACAGGGGACTGAACACTGAAGCTTTCTTT. Encoded protein: CASSDSWDRGLNTEAFF.

V gene TRBV28 combines with J gene TRBJ1-5; the D is unclear. The CDR3 length is 15 residues. The germline gives CDR1 MDHEN, CDR2 SYDVKM. Trimming shortened V by 6 bases and J by 6 bases, and 18 bases separated the two germline ends. The CDR3 sequence: CASSPEVPRGQPQHF. DNA for the CDR3: TGTGCCAGCAGCCCCGAGGTTCCCCGGGGTCAGCCCCAGCATTTT.

This sequence joins TRBV7-9 and TRBJ2-3; 9 positions agree with TRBD2. This CDR3 region has 16 residues. Trimming removed 1 base from V and 2 bases from J; junction bases left unmatched: 4. CDR1 is SEHNR, CDR2 FQNEAQ, per germline (reference sequence). CDR3 residues: CASSLGPSGVTDTQYF. The CDR3 DNA reads as TGTGCCAGCAGCTTAGGGCCTAGCGGGGTCACAGATACGCAGTATTTT.

This clone was seen only a few times. This chain connects TRBV5-6 to TRBJ2-5; the D call may be TRBD1 or TRBD2 (5 bases each). Germline V gene sequence: CDR1 SGHDT, CDR2 YYEEEE. Deletions cut 3 bases from V and 5 bases from J, with 14 bases between. The CDR3 consists of 14 residues. This chain's CDR3 is CASSYGRGRETQYF. Here the CDR3 DNA reads TGTGCCAGCAGCTACGGACGGGGCCGGGAGACCCAGTACTTC.

This sequence joins TRBV18 and TRBJ1-6; D may be TRBD1 (5 bases). V was shortened by 3 bases and J by 9 bases, with 15 bases between the two germline ends. The CDR3 runs 15 residues. Germline CDR1 is KGHSH and CDR2 is LQKENI. CDR3 DNA sequence: TGTGCCAGCTCACCTACCGGTCAGGGCGGTTCACCCCTCCACTTT. It is translated as CASSPTGQGGSPLHF.

The chain carries TRBV6-6 and TRBJ1-1; 7 nucleotides agree with TRBD1. The CDR3 loop spans 13 amino acids. V lost 8 bases and J lost 0; bases outside the gene matches: 3. The germline V gene encodes CDR1 MNHNY and CDR2 SVGAGI (reference sequence). CDR3 in amino acids: CASGDRMNTEAFF. As DNA, the CDR3 is TGTGCCAGCGGGGACAGAATGAACACTGAAGCTTTCTTT.

This clone was seen more than once but under ten times. The rearrangement links TRBV19 to TRBJ1-5; D unresolved. This CDR3 has 12 amino acids. Germline V gene data show CDR1 as LNHDA and CDR2 as SQIVND (reference sequence). The ends were cut back, 10 bases at V and 3 bases at J, with 10 bases in the middle. The CDR3 loop reads CATRPDNQPQHF. The CDR3 DNA reads TGTGCCACCCGGCCCGACAATCAGCCCCAGCATTTT.

The rearrangement joins TRBV19 to TRBJ2-5; TRBD1 might be the D (6 bases). The V gene's germline CDR1 is LNHDA and CDR2 SQIVND (reference sequence). V dropped 10 bases and J dropped 1 base, with 10 bases sitting between them. This CDR3 comprises 12 residues. The CDR3 loop is CATGQPQETQYF. The CDR3 region has the DNA TGTGCCACCGGACAGCCCCAAGAGACCCAGTACTTC.

This clone was recorded once. V gene TRBV5-1 combines with J gene TRBJ1-1, with D unclear. The V and J ends lost 0 bases and 1 base respectively, with 4 bases between them. This CDR3 has 13 amino acids. Germline V gives CDR1 SGHRS, CDR2 YFSETQ. The CDR3 DNA reads as TGCGCCAGCAGCTTGGGTTCGAACACTGAAGCTTTCTTT. Protein: CASSLGSNTEAFF.

The V call is TRBV6-5, the J call TRBJ1-1; weak D call: TRBD1 (6 bases). Germline CDR1 and CDR2: MNHEY and SVGAGI. Trimming took off 5 bases at V and 1 base at J, with 11 bases between the two ends. The CDR3 sequence is 14 residues long. CDR3 DNA sequence: TGTGCCAGCAGTCCCGAGGGGGAGAACACTGAAGCTTTCTTT. Protein product: CASSPEGENTEAFF.

The chain links TRBV4-1 to TRBJ2-7; D possibly corresponds to TRBD1 (6 bases). V lost 5 bases and J 3 bases, leaving 17 bases between the germline ends. Germline CDR1 is MGHRA and CDR2 is YSYEKL. This CDR3 has 15 amino acids. The CDR3 loop is CASSYYRDTVYEQYF. CDR3 in DNA: TGCGCCAGCAGCTACTACCGGGACACCGTCTACGAGCAGTACTTC.

The gene calls are TRBV7-2 and TRBJ2-6; D may be TRBD1 (5 bases). CDR3 length: 15 amino acids. Between the trimmed V and J ends, which lost 5 bases and 1 base, there was a span of 9 bases. Germline V lookup: CDR1 SGHTA, CDR2 FQGNSA. The CDR3, as DNA: TGTGCCAGCAGCGCCCAGGGTTCTGGGGCCAACGTCCTGACTTTC. Encoded protein: CASSAQGSGANVLTF.

The rearrangement links TRBV11-2 to TRBJ1-3, with D perhaps TRBD1 (5 bases). CDR1 SGHAT and CDR2 FQNNGV come from the germline V gene. V was clipped by 5 bases and J by 2 bases, with 10 bases between them. The CDR3 extends over 14 amino acids. Written as DNA, the CDR3 is TGTGCCAGCAGCCTGCAGGGCCCTGGAAACACCATATATTTT. Its protein product is CASSLQGPGNTIYF.

This chain uses TRBV19 with TRBJ1-2, with 7 bases that match TRBD1. Trimming took 6 bases from V and 1 from J; bases not matched to a gene: 5. Germline CDR1 and CDR2: LNHDA and SQIVND (reference sequence). CDR3 length equals 14 residues. The CDR3 DNA is TGTGCCAGTAGAAACAGGGGAGTTAACTATGGCTACACCTTC. It is translated as CASRNRGVNYGYTF.

This CDR3 reads CSVGPGDLANYGYTF. The CDR3 DNA reads TGCAGCGTTGGCCCGGGTGACCTAGCTAACTATGGCTACACCTTC. The rearrangement joins TRBV29-1 to TRBJ1-2, with D uncertain. The germline V and J ends were trimmed by 4 bases and 0 bases, with 15 bases remaining between them. CDR1 and CDR2 (germline): SQVTM, ANQGSEA. This CDR3 is 15 amino acids long.

This chain uses TRBV6-6 with TRBJ1-2, with unresolved D. V was shortened by 0 bases and J by 6 bases, with 11 bases between the two germline ends. CDR1 is MNHNY, CDR2 SVGAGI, per germline (reference sequence). The CDR3 contains 14 residues. As DNA, the CDR3 is TGTGCCAGCAGTTACTCGATGGCCGCGAATGGCTACACCTTC. Amino acid sequence: CASSYSMAANGYTF.

The chain carries TRBV15 and TRBJ2-7; perhaps D is TRBD1 or TRBD2 (5 bases each). This CDR3 contains 17 residues. Trimming cost V 0 bases and J 0 bases, with 15 bases left between them. Germline values: CDR1 LNHNV, CDR2 YYDKDF (reference sequence). DNA of the CDR3: TGTGCCACCAGCAGAGATCGAGGGACGGCGAGCTCCTACGAGCAGTACTTC. Protein sequence: CATSRDRGTASSYEQYF.

CDR3 in amino acids: CASSPGQGADEQYF. CDR3 DNA: TGTGCCAGCAGCCCCGGACAGGGGGCGGACGAGCAGTACTTC. This chain joins TRBV13 and TRBJ2-7; 11 bases are shared with TRBD1. This CDR3 has 14 residues. CDR1 is PRHDT and CDR2 is FYEKMQ in the germline V gene (reference sequence). V shed 5 bases, J shed 5 bases, and the junction held 5 bases outside the gene matches.

The rearrangement links TRBV9 to TRBJ2-1, with no clear D. The germline V gene has CDR1 SGDLS and CDR2 YYNGEE. The V and J ends lost 4 bases and 0 bases respectively, with 17 bases between them. This CDR3 comprises 17 residues. In nucleotides, the CDR3 is TGTGCCAGCAGCCCCCCCGGGCTCGCGAGCTCCTACAATGAGCAGTTCTTC. Its translation: CASSPPGLASSYNEQFF.

This chain links TRBV27 with TRBJ2-7; possibly TRBD1 or TRBD2 for D (5 bases each). The CDR3 runs 16 residues. V was trimmed by 6 bases and J by 2 bases, leaving 20 bases between them. Per the germline V gene, CDR1 is MNHEY and CDR2 is SMNVEV (reference sequence). Here the CDR3 DNA reads TGTGCCAGCAGCCCCCGGGACCCTATGGGCCCCTACGAGCAGTACTTC. This encodes CASSPRDPMGPYEQYF.

J is TRBJ1-1 and V is TRBV7-3; D gene unclear. The V end was cut by 0 bases, the J end by 5 bases, with 7 bases between. From germline, CDR1 is SGHTA and CDR2 FQGTGA. The CDR3 runs 13 residues. In DNA, the CDR3 is TGTGCCAGCAGCTTAACGATGGGGACTGAAGCTTTCTTT. It translates to CASSLTMGTEAFF.

This rearrangement joins TRBV6-5 to TRBJ1-1; perhaps TRBD1 as D (6 bases). The ends were cut back, 8 bases at V and 5 bases at J, with 18 bases in the middle. The CDR3 length is 14 residues. Germline loops: CDR1 MNHEY, CDR2 SVGAGI. The CDR3 nucleotides are TGTGCCAGCGGAAAAGGACAGCCGTGGACTGAAGCTTTCTTT. This codes for CASGKGQPWTEAFF.

This chain uses TRBV5-1 with TRBJ2-2; D might be TRBD2 (6 bases). Trimming took 1 base from V and 5 from J, leaving 15 bases between them. This CDR3 comprises 16 residues. Looked up from germline, CDR1 is SGHRS and CDR2 is YFSETQ. The CDR3 region is CASSLREIGRTGELFF. The CDR3 DNA follows: TGCGCCAGCAGCTTGCGGGAGATCGGGCGAACCGGGGAGCTGTTTTTT.

The chain couples TRBV28 to TRBJ1-1; D not resolved. Germline assignment: CDR1 MDHEN and CDR2 SYDVKM. V lost 3 bases to trimming and J lost 4 bases, with 12 bases between them. The CDR3 has 14 amino acids. The CDR3 sequence: CASSFVPGSTEAFF. The CDR3 DNA reads as TGTGCCAGCAGTTTCGTTCCTGGATCCACTGAAGCTTTCTTT.

The chain couples TRBV6-4 to TRBJ2-3; 8 positions match TRBD2. The CDR3 is 14 amino acids. Trimming removed 6 bases from V and 2 bases from J; junction bases left unmatched: 4. The germline gives CDR1 MRHNA, CDR2 SNTAGT. The CDR3 sequence: CASRAGGDTDTQYF. In DNA form, the CDR3 reads TGTGCCAGCAGGGCCGGGGGGGACACAGATACGCAGTATTTT.